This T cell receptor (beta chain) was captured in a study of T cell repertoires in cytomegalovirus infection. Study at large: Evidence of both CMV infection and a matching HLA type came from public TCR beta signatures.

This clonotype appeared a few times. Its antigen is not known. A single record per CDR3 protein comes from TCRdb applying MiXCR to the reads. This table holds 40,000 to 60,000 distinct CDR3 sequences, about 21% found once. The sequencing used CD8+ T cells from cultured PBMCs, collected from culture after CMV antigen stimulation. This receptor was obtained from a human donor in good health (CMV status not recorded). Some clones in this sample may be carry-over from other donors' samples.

This CDR3 is CASSLARSGHEQYF. CDR3 in DNA: TGTGCCAGCAGCTTAGCGCGGTCAGGGCACGAGCAGTACTTC. The gene calls are TRBV7-8 and TRBJ2-7; tentatively, D is TRBD1 (5 bases). This CDR3 contains 14 residues. Germline-derived CDR1 and CDR2 are SGHVS and FQNEAQ. Trimming took off 0 bases at V and 5 bases at J, with 11 bases between the two ends.